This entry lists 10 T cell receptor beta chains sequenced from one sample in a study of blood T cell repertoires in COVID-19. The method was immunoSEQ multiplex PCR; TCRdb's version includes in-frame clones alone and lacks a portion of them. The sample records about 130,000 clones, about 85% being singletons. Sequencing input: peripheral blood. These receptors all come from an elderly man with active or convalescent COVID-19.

The CDR3 DNA reads TGTGCCAGCAGCCCATACAGGGGCTTCTTTTTTAGATCACCCCTCCACTTT. It encodes CASSPYRGFFFRSPLHF. The genes are TRBV7-2 and TRBJ1-6; 7 bases fit TRBD1. The CDR3 extends over 17 amino acids. Germline V lookup: CDR1 SGHTA, CDR2 FQGNSA. V was clipped by 5 bases and J by 10 bases; unmatched bases: 17.

The CDR3 coding sequence is TGTGCCAGCAGTTACCCTAGGGGGCAAGGGAGATCCTACAATGAGCAGTTCTTC. The encoded protein is CASSYPRGQGRSYNEQFF. The chain couples TRBV6-2 or TRBV6-3 to TRBJ2-1; 7 positions match TRBD1. Trimming at V came to 2 bases and at J to 1 base, leaving 11 bases not matched to a gene. Germline V CDR1 and CDR2: MNHEY, SVGEGT. The CDR3 length is 18 residues.

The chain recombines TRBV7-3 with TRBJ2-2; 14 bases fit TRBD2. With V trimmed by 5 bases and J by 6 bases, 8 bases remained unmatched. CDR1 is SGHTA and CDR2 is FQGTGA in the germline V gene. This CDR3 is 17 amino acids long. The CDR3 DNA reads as TGTGCCAGCAGCCCGCGGACTAGCGGGGGGAAGGCCGGGGAGCTGTTTTTT. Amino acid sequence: CASSPRTSGGKAGELFF.

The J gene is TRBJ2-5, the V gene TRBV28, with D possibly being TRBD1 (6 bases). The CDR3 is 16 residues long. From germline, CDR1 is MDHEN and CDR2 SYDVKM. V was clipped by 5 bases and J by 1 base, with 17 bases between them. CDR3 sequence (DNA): TGTGCCAGCAGTCGACCCAGGGGAAGCACCCAAGAGACCCAGTACTTC. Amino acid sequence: CASSRPRGSTQETQYF.

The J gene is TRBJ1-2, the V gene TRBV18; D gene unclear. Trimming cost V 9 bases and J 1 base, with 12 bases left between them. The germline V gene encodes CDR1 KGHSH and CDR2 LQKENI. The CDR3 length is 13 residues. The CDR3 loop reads CASNGGNNYGYTF. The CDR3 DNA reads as TGTGCCAGTAATGGAGGGAATAACTATGGCTACACCTTC.

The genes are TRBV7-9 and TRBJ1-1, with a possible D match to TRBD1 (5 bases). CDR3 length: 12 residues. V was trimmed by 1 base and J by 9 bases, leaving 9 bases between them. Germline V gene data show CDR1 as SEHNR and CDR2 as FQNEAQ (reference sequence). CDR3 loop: CASSLGPGKAFF. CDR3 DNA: TGTGCCAGCAGCTTAGGTCCAGGGAAAGCTTTCTTT.

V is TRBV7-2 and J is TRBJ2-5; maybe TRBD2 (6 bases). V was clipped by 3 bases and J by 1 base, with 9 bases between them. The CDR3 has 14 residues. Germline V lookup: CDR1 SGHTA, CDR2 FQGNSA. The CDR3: CASSFQGGQETQYF. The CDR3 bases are TGTGCCAGCAGCTTCCAGGGAGGCCAAGAGACCCAGTACTTC.

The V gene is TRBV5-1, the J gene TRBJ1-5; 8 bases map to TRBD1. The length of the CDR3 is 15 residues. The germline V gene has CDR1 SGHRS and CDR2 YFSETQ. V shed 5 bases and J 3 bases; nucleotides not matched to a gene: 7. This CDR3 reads CASRAGTGANQPQHF. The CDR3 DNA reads TGCGCCAGCAGGGCCGGGACAGGTGCCAATCAGCCCCAGCATTTT.

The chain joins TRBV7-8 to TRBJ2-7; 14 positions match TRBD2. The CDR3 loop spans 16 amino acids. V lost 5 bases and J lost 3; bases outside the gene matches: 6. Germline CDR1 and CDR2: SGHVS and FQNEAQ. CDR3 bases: TGTGCCAGCAGCCCACGGACTAGCGGGGGGATCTACGAGCAGTACTTC. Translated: CASSPRTSGGIYEQYF.

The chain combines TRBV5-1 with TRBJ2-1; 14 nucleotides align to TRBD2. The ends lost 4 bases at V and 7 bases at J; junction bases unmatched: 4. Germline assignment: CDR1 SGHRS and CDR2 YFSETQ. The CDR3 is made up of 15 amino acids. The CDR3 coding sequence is TGCGCCAGCAGCACCGGGACTAGCGGGAGAAATGAGCAGTTCTTC. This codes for CASSTGTSGRNEQFF.